This TCR beta chain was identified during a study of patients and donors after allogeneic stem cell transplantation. Germline assignment: CDR1 SGHTA and CDR2 FQGTGA. The CDR3 is 20 amino acids. J lost 0 bases, V lost 5 bases, and 16 bases had no gene match. This clonotype came up once. From the RT-PCR reads, TCRdb called clonotypes with MiXCR, one entry per CDR3 protein. The profile shows some 87,000 distinct CDR3 sequences, approximately 49% of them singletons. J is TRBJ2-2 and V is TRBV7-3; 9 nucleotides line up with TRBD1. The sample was blood, either unsorted or a sorted T cell fraction (not recorded which). This clonotype was obtained from a human donor who was either an allogeneic HSCT recipient or a stem cell or donor lymphocyte infusion donor (not recorded which). It is not recorded whose cells these are; they may come from a transplant donor. The CDR3 loop is CASSPRDRAVPGANTGELFF. CDR3 DNA: TGTGCCAGCAGCCCCAGGGACAGGGCGGTACCTGGAGCGAACACCGGGGAGCTGTTTTTT. The full variable domain, completed using reference TRBV7-3 and TRBJ2-2, is GAGVSQTPSNKVTEKGKYVELRCDPISGHTALYWYRQSLGQGPEFLIYFQGTGAADDSGLPNDRFFAVRPEGSVSTLKIQRTERGDSAVYLCASSPRDRAVPGANTGELFFGEGSRLTVL.